The source of this TCR beta chain is a study of CD8+ T cells in alopecia areata. About the study: Twice daily, treated patients received 5 to 10 mg of oral tofacitinib.

V shed 1 base and J shed 2 bases, with 10 bases lying between them. This CDR3 comprises 15 residues. Germline V gene sequence: CDR1 SGDLS, CDR2 YYNGEE. The treatment is: oral pan-JAK inhibitor, 5-10 mg twice daily. This clone appeared a single time. RNA was extracted and reverse transcribed into cDNA as the sequencing template. TCRdb's table, derived via immunoSEQ multiplex PCR, lists solely in-frame clones and lacks some. The sample gives about 220,000 clones, about 50% of which show up once; 1.6% is in the top ten. The chain joins TRBV9 to TRBJ2-1, with D perhaps matching TRBD1 (6 bases). This sample comprised CD4+ T cells sorted from blood, obtained at week 4, from a patient treated with tofacitinib. This receptor was identified in a human donor with alopecia areata. Here the CDR3 DNA reads TGTGCCAGCAGCGTAACGGGACATACCTACAATGAGCAGTTCTTC. Its translation is CASSVTGHTYNEQFF.